Included here is one T cell receptor beta chain sequence, with context. Its antigen is unknown. Drawn from each donor were around 10 milliliters of peripheral blood. This record comes from a study of blood T cells in healthy people across ages. Study-wide findings and caveats: Roughly linear age-related decline in beta diversity appeared, significant by age 40. Relative to aged donors, long-lived donors carried more naive CD4+ cells and displayed higher diversity.

The authors ran a second PCR of 7 to 11 cycles using a sample-barcoded 5' primer and a J-beta primer mix. TCRdb independently ran MiXCR on the 5' RACE reads; one entry per CDR3 protein. In the table there are nearly 1 million distinct CDR3 sequences, just over 50% of which are singletons. The germline gives CDR1 SGHTA, CDR2 FQGNSA. The CDR3 has 14 residues. V was trimmed by 5 bases and J by 6 bases, leaving 11 bases between them. Sequenced: blood. This chain joins TRBV7-2 and TRBJ1-6; D is undetermined. The sequence derives from a woman aged 60 to 75 in good health. The CDR3 sequence: CASSPTRSNSPLHF. The CDR3 DNA follows: TGTGCCAGCAGCCCTACTCGGAGTAATTCACCCCTCCACTTT.